The clone carrying this T cell receptor (beta chain) was detected many times. Its antigen is not known. The data stem from a study of Graves' ophthalmopathy and Graves' hyperthyroidism. RNA transcripts were the source from which TCR beta CDR3 regions were amplified. HTBI-primed first-round RT-PCR preceded second-round multiplex PCR. TCRdb independently ran MiXCR on the multiplex PCR reads; one entry per CDR3 protein. Of roughly 500,000 distinct CDR3 sequences listed, 14% were seen once; the top ten hold roughly 9.8%. An approximately 10 ml volume of fresh peripheral blood provided the PBMCs. J was trimmed by 10 bases and V by 6 bases; bases with no gene match: 10. This CDR3 region has 15 residues. Per germline, CDR1 MDHEN and CDR2 SYDVKM. Regarding the study as a whole: This model predicted ophthalmopathy progression (sensitivity about 67%, specificity approximately 77%).

The source of this sequence is a woman under 40 with Graves' ophthalmopathy. This rearrangement joins TRBV28 to TRBJ1-6; 9 bases line up with TRBD1. The sequencing sample was made of blood. CDR3 nucleotides: TGTGCCAGCAGGGACCGGGACAGGGTGAGATCACCCCTCCACTTT. Translating gives CASRDRDRVRSPLHF.